This entry lists 20 T cell receptor beta chains sequenced from one sample in a study of cytomegalovirus exposure and HLA in healthy donors. Use of 60 Vbeta and 13 Jbeta primers characterized the PCR. Profiled with immunoSEQ multiplex PCR; TCRdb holds only in-frame clones, not every one. This table has 130,000 or so clones, about 79% appearing once. Sample: PBMCs. Source of these receptors: a woman between 18 and 29 years old in good health and CMV-seropositive.

This chain uses TRBV28 with TRBJ2-7; perhaps TRBD1 as D (6 bases). Trimming took 6 bases from V and 0 from J, leaving 15 bases between them. The germline gives CDR1 MDHEN, CDR2 SYDVKM. The CDR3 is 15 amino acids. The CDR3 coding sequence is TGTGCCAGCAGCCAAATCTCAGGGGACTCCTACGAGCAGTACTTC. It codes for CASSQISGDSYEQYF.

The rearrangement uses TRBV9 and TRBJ2-2; perhaps TRBD2 as D (6 bases). The CDR3 sequence is 16 residues long. CDR1 SGDLS and CDR2 YYNGEE come from the germline V gene. V was pared by 6 bases and J by 0 bases, with 15 bases between. CDR3 loop: CASNPGRNANTGELFF. Here the CDR3 DNA reads TGTGCCAGCAACCCCGGGAGAAACGCGAACACCGGGGAGCTGTTTTTT.

The gene calls are TRBV5-1 and TRBJ2-5; TRBD2 agrees at 13 bases. The CDR3 has 16 amino acids. The V gene end was trimmed by 1 base and the J gene end by 5 bases; junction bases not matched to a gene: 5. Germline CDR1 and CDR2: SGHRS and YFSETQ. In DNA, the CDR3 is TGCGCCAGCAGCTTGACTAGCGGGGGGGCTGGGGAGACCCAGTACTTC. The encoded protein is CASSLTSGGAGETQYF. Full variable domain (remainder filled in from reference TRBV5-1 and TRBJ2-5): KAGVTQTPRYLIKTRGQQVTLSCSPISGHRSVSWYQQTPGQGLQFLFEYFSETQRNKGNFPGRFSGRQFSNSRSEMNVSTLELGDSALYLCASSLTSGGAGETQYFGPGTRLLVL.

This clone was picked up a small number of times. The chain carries TRBV9 and TRBJ1-4; D remains unclear. Germline V lookup: CDR1 SGDLS, CDR2 YYNGEE. The V and J ends lost 3 bases and 2 bases respectively, with 17 bases between them. CDR3 length: 17 residues. The CDR3 reads CASSAAGSPATNEKLFF. CDR3 in DNA: TGTGCCAGCAGCGCTGCGGGCAGCCCGGCCACTAATGAAAAACTGTTTTTT.

The chain couples TRBV29-1 to TRBJ2-1; D is ambiguous. Trimming pared 6 bases from V and 5 bases from J, leaving 14 bases between. This CDR3 region has 13 residues. Germline V gene sequence: CDR1 SQVTM, CDR2 ANQGSEA. CDR3 DNA: TGCAGCGTCCCGCCTTTCGCTAACAATGAGCAGTTCTTC. Its translation is CSVPPFANNEQFF.

The genes are TRBV7-2 and TRBJ2-5; D is possibly TRBD1 (6 bases). CDR1 is SGHTA, CDR2 FQGNSA, per germline. V lost 4 bases and J lost 3, with 9 bases in between. This CDR3 is 13 amino acids long. The CDR3 DNA follows: TGTGCCAGCAGCTGGAGACAGGAAGAGACCCAGTACTTC. Encoded protein: CASSWRQEETQYF.

The gene calls are TRBV9 and TRBJ2-1, with 8 nucleotides matching TRBD1. V dropped 4 bases and J dropped 10; count of bases not matched to a gene: 13. The CDR3 covers 15 residues. Germline values: CDR1 SGDLS, CDR2 YYNGEE. Written as DNA, the CDR3 is TGTGCCAGCAGCCCGCAGGGGGCCCAGGGTCGGGAGCAGTTCTTC. Translating gives CASSPQGAQGREQFF.

The rearrangement links TRBV7-6 to TRBJ1-2, with D possibly matching TRBD1 (6 bases). This CDR3 region has 15 residues. The V and J ends lost 3 bases and 8 bases respectively, with 19 bases between them. Germline V gives CDR1 SGHVS, CDR2 FNYEAQ. As DNA, the CDR3 is TGTGCCAGCAGCTTGGGGGCGATGGACTTGGGAGGCTACACCTTC. Amino acids: CASSLGAMDLGGYTF.

This chain links TRBV9 with TRBJ2-3; 7 bases are a match to TRBD2. Germline V gene lookup returns CDR1 SGDLS and CDR2 YYNGEE. V lost 0 bases, J lost 5 bases, and 9 bases stayed unmatched. The CDR3 runs 16 residues. CDR3 amino acids: CASSVVGSGWLDTQYF. CDR3 nucleotide sequence: TGTGCCAGCAGCGTAGTGGGTAGCGGGTGGTTAGATACGCAGTATTTT.

Turning to this clone: Compared with germline, one end of the junction differs, possibly owing to a read error. V is TRBV6-6 and J is TRBJ1-1; no clear D. The CDR3 runs 13 residues. CDR1 and CDR2 from the germline V gene are MNHNY and SVGAGI (reference sequence). The CDR3 DNA reads TGTGCCAGCAGCAGGTGGGTCAACACTGAAGTTTTCTTT. Its protein is CASSRWVNTEVFF.

This chain joins TRBV10-1 and TRBJ2-5; D is unclear. Germline V CDR1 and CDR2: WNHNN, SYGVQD (reference sequence). Trimming removed 2 bases from V and 5 bases from J, with 12 bases in between. The CDR3 is 14 amino acids. CDR3 protein: CASSENAARETQYF. The CDR3 DNA sequence: TGCGCCAGCAGTGAGAACGCCGCGAGGGAGACCCAGTACTTC.

This chain uses TRBV10-2 with TRBJ1-2; D unclear. The CDR3 has 15 amino acids. V was shortened by 7 bases and J by 6 bases, with 21 bases between the two germline ends. The V gene's germline CDR1 is WSHSY and CDR2 SAAADI. In nucleotides, the CDR3 is TGCGCCAGCACTCTGGGCCCTCTTTCTCGGAATGGCTACACCTTC. Translation: CASTLGPLSRNGYTF.

The V and J genes are TRBV28 and TRBJ1-2, with 8 positions matching TRBD1. The CDR3 contains 12 residues. Trimming took 6 bases from V and 6 from J; bases not matched to a gene: 3. CDR1 and CDR2 (germline): MDHEN, SYDVKM. CDR3 sequence (DNA): TGTGCCAGCAGGGACAGGGCCCATGGCTACACCTTC. Protein product: CASRDRAHGYTF.

This sequence joins TRBV5-1 and TRBJ2-3, with 15 nucleotides matching TRBD2. CDR1 is SGHRS and CDR2 is YFSETQ in the germline V gene. Unmatched junction bases numbered 9, after V lost 3 bases and J lost 4 bases. The CDR3 runs 18 residues. DNA of the CDR3: TGCGCCAGCAGCTCTGGGACTAGCGGGGGGCCCAAGGCAGATACGCAGTATTTT. This codes for CASSSGTSGGPKADTQYF.

The chain has TRBV4-2 and TRBJ2-7; D might be TRBD2 (6 bases). From germline, CDR1 is LGHNA and CDR2 YNFKEQ. The CDR3 runs to 15 residues. V lost 0 bases, J lost 3 bases, and 12 bases lay in between. As DNA, the CDR3 is TGTGCCAGCAGCCAAGAGCTGACGGGGGTCTACGAGCAGTACTTC. Its protein product is CASSQELTGVYEQYF.

This clone was found a few times. This rearrangement joins TRBV6-5 to TRBJ1-2; D remains ambiguous. The CDR3 is made up of 15 amino acids. Per germline, CDR1 MNHEY and CDR2 SVGAGI. Trimming removed 0 bases at V and 8 bases at J, with 16 bases between. The CDR3 region is CASSYSEGWEGGYTF. In DNA, the CDR3 is TGTGCCAGCAGTTACTCCGAAGGGTGGGAGGGCGGCTACACCTTC.

J is TRBJ1-6 and V is TRBV5-1, with D hard to call. Trimming pared 0 bases from V and 6 bases from J, leaving 7 bases between. The CDR3 length is 14 residues. The V gene's germline CDR1 is SGHRS and CDR2 YFSETQ. CDR3 region: CASSLEEGNSPLHF. CDR3 nucleotides: TGCGCCAGCAGCTTGGAGGAGGGTAATTCACCCCTCCACTTT.

This chain uses TRBV19 with TRBJ1-3; 7 positions agree with TRBD1. CDR3 length equals 15 residues. The trim removed 5 bases at V and 0 bases at J, leaving 4 bases unmatched. Germline loops: CDR1 LNHDA, CDR2 SQIVND (reference sequence). Here the CDR3 DNA reads TGTGCCAGTAGTCAGGGGGAAAGCTCTGGAAACACCATATATTTT. It encodes CASSQGESSGNTIYF.

The rearrangement uses TRBV7-6 and TRBJ2-7, with D maybe TRBD1 (6 bases). V was clipped by 1 base and J by 6 bases, with 19 bases between them. The CDR3 consists of 16 residues. Germline-derived CDR1 and CDR2 are SGHVS and FNYEAQ. The CDR3 protein is CASSLVVTGSFSEQYF. The CDR3 bases are TGTGCCAGCAGCTTAGTTGTTACAGGGTCGTTTAGCGAGCAGTACTTC.

The gene calls are TRBV28 and TRBJ2-4, with D tentatively TRBD2 (6 bases). V lost 6 bases to trimming and J lost 0 bases, with 15 bases between them. CDR1 and CDR2 from the germline V gene are MDHEN and SYDVKM. The CDR3 spans 16 residues. The CDR3 is CASSNGGIGAKNIQYF. In DNA form, the CDR3 reads TGTGCCAGCAGCAATGGGGGGATAGGAGCCAAAAACATTCAGTACTTC.